Sequencing of this T cell receptor (beta chain) was carried out in a study of shared clonotypes between healthy human individuals. Study-wide background: The donor pool was made up of two women and a few men aged 18 to 49.

Donors were healthy HIV-negative adults without recent acute infections or vaccinations. Using immunoSEQ multiplex PCR, the repertoire was profiled, and TCRdb retains in-frame clones only, with some absent. The table has approximately 1.5 million clones, 95% to 99% seen once. General study points: In this cohort, only blood was sampled, and tissue repertoires likely differ.

Concerning this clone: Its specificity is not known.

This sequence originates from a man younger than 40 in good health. Sample: naive CD4+ T cells sorted from blood. The sample's subset: CD45RA+ positively selected.

The CDR3 DNA follows: TGTGCCAGCAGCTCCTCGGGACTATCCTATGAGCAGTTCTTC. Encoded protein: CASSSSGLSYEQFF. The J gene is TRBJ2-1, the V gene TRBV7-8; TRBD2 matches at 7 bases. Unmatched junction bases numbered 8, after V lost 4 bases and J lost 8 bases. CDR3 length: 14 residues. Germline V lookup: CDR1 SGHVS, CDR2 FQNEAQ. Using reference TRBV7-8 and TRBJ2-1 for the parts outside the CDR3, the full variable domain is GAGVSQSPRYKVAKRGQDVALRCDPISGHVSLFWYQQALGQGPEFLTYFQNEAQLDKSGLPSDRFFAERPEGSVSTLKIQRTQQEDSAVYLCASSSSGLSYEQFFGPGTRLTVL.